This T cell receptor beta chain was sequenced in a study of blood T cell repertoires in COVID-19. Across the study: Donors in the United States, Italy and Spain gave samples during acute or convalescent COVID-19. T cells, B-cell-depleted T cells, or PBMCs provided the cDNA or gDNA that served as material.

The CDR3 length is 15 residues. V lost 1 base, J lost 4 bases, and 13 bases lay in between. Germline CDR1 and CDR2: LGHNA and YSLEER. Methods used by the authors: Quantification of nucleated cells was approximated via reference gene primer amplification. Repertoires were generated with immunoSEQ multiplex PCR, while TCRdb's copy carries only in-frame clones and drops some. V and J calls and clone size come straight from that table; D and trimming were deduced from the DNA. In the table there are approximately 31,000 clones, more than 85% of which are singletons. This TCR was sampled from a male donor with active COVID-19. Source material: peripheral blood. The genes are TRBV4-3 and TRBJ1-2; D not certain. In DNA form, the CDR3 reads TGCGCCAGCAGCCAAGGGGCGGGAGGAGCCTATGGCTACACCTTC. Protein: CASSQGAGGAYGYTF.